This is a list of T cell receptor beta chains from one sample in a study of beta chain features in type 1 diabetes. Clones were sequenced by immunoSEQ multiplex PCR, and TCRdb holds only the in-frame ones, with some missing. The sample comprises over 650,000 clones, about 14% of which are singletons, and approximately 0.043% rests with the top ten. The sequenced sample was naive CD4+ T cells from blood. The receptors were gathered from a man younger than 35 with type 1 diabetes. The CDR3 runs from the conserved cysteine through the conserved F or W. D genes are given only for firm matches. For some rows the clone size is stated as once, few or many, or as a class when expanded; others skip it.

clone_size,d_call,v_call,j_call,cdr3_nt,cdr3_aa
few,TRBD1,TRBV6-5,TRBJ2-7,TGTGCCAGCAGTCTCTGGACAGGGAGGTACGAGCAGTACTTC,CASSLWTGRYEQYF
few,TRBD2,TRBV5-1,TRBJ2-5,TGCGCCAGCAGCTTGGTGGGACTAGCGGTAAACCAAGAGACCCAGTACTTC,CASSLVGLAVNQETQYF
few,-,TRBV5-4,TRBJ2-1,TGTGCCAGCAGCTTAGGGGGACTGCGACAGGGAGGCAATGAGCAGTTCTTC,CASSLGGLRQGGNEQFF
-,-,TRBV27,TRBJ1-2,TGTGCCAGCAGTTTACAATTCAACTATGGCTACACCTTC,CASSLQFNYGYTF
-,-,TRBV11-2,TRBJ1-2,TGTGCCAGCAGCTTATCCCCTGTAGGGCAGGGCTACACCTTC,CASSLSPVGQGYTF
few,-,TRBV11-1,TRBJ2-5,TGTGCCAGCAGTCTGGGACTTCGCTTGGAGACCCAGTACTTC,CASSLGLRLETQYF
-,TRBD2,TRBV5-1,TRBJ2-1,TGCGCCAGCAGTCTGACGCTAGCGGGAGGGCCCCAGGAGCAGTTCTTC,CASSLTLAGGPQEQFF
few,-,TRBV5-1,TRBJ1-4,TGCGCCAGCAGCCTCCGACAGAACGGCGGTGAAAAACTGTTTTTT,CASSLRQNGGEKLFF
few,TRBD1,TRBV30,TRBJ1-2,TGTGCCTGGAAAGGCAGGACAGGGAGAAACTATGGCTACACCTTC,CAWKGRTGRNYGYTF
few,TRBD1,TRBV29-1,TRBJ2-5,TGCAGCGTTGATAGACAGGGGAGGAAGACCCAGTACTTC,CSVDRQGRKTQYF
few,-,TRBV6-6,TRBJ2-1,TGTGCCAGCGGTTTTTACAATGAGCAGTTCTTC,CASGFYNEQFF
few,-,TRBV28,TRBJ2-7,TGTGCCACACGGGGACCCTACGAGCAGTACTTC,CATRGPYEQYF
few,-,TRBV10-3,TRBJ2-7,TGTGCCATCAGTGATAGGGGACACCACGAGCAGTACTTC,CAISDRGHHEQYF
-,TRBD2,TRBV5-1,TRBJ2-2,TGCGCCAGCAGCTACGGACTAGCGGGAAGACAGAACACCGGGGAGCTGTTTTTT,CASSYGLAGRQNTGELFF
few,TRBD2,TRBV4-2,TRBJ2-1,TGTGCCAGCAGCCAAGATTCCGGGGCGGGAGGGCCTCGGTACAATGAGCAGTTCTTC,CASSQDSGAGGPRYNEQFF
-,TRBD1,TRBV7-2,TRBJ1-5,TGTGCCAGCAGCGCACAGGGGGCCCAAGGGAATCAGCCCCAGCATTTT,CASSAQGAQGNQPQHF
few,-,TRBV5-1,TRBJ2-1,TGCGCCAGCAGCTTGTATGAACAGACTTACCACAATGAGCAGTTCTTC,CASSLYEQTYHNEQFF
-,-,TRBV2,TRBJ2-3,TGTGCCAGCAGTCCCCAGCAGAGCACAGATACGCAGTATTTT,CASSPQQSTDTQYF
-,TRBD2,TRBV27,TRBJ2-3,TGTGCCAGCAGTTCATCCATAGCGGGAGGGGGGACAGATACGCAGTATTTT,CASSSSIAGGGTDTQYF
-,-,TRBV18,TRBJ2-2,TGTGCCAGCTCACCACAGGATGCTGTCATCGGGGAGCTGTTTTTT,CASSPQDAVIGELFF
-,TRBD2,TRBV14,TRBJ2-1,TGTGCCAGCAGCCACCGACGGACTAGCGGGGGGTACGCAGAGCAGTTCTTC,CASSHRRTSGGYAEQFF
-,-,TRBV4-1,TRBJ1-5,TGCGCCAGCAGCCAAGAGGGAGGCCACCTGAGCAATCAGCCCCAGCATTTT,CASSQEGGHLSNQPQHF
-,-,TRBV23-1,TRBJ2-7,TGCGCCAGCAGTCCAGACCCGGGACACATCTCCTACGAGCAGTACTTC,CASSPDPGHISYEQYF
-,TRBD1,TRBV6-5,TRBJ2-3,TGTGCCAGCCGACAGGGAAGGACAGATACGCAGTATTTT,CASRQGRTDTQYF